This T cell receptor beta chain was observed in a study of T-cell reconstitution after alpha-beta-depleted transplantation in children. Findings of the study overall: Certain patients had high TCRbeta diversity at day 60, and it came from recipient T cells and thymic progenitors that survived. When one year had passed after transplant, most T-cell counts and diversity came from newly produced T cells.

With respect to this clonotype: Its antigen is not identified.

The TCRbeta library was prepared with unique molecular identifiers. TCRdb re-derived calls from the PCR reads in MiXCR, one entry per CDR3 protein. The repertoire holds fewer than 550,000 distinct CDR3 sequences, over 10% seen once, with around 13% in the top ten. This CDR3 has 16 amino acids. Germline lookup yields CDR1 ENHRY and CDR2 SYGVKD. The V segment lost 3 bases and the J segment 0 bases; nucleotides outside the gene matches: 6. V and J are TRBV10-3 and TRBJ2-7; 9 bases line up with TRBD2. The TCR comes from a female patient aged 2-10 years who had a stem cell transplant for aplastic anemia, so the T cells may come from the graft donor. The specimen was PBMCs, mostly from graft donor cells, collected 180 days after TCRalphabeta/CD19-depleted stem cell transplant. The CDR3 DNA is TGTGCCATCAGTGACGGAGCGGGAGGCCCCTCCTACGAGCAGTACTTC. It translates to CAISDGAGGPSYEQYF.